This T cell receptor beta chain was sequenced for a study of B cell selection in AIRE deficiency. Study-level findings and limits: Healthy donors alone shared 31.6% of some 3,300 Treg sequences; patients alone more than 8.5%. Patient Tconv and Treg cells showed healthy-like TCRBV usage, CDR3 length, diversity. TCRbeta-only data showed roughly 37% of shared healthy Treg sequences in healthy Tconv.

The sorted conventional CD4 T cells were gated as CD4+CD127+. Unrelated healthy donors provided the controls. This CDR3 has 16 amino acids. Germline assignment: CDR1 MNHEY and CDR2 SVGAGI. Deletions cut 3 bases from V and 0 bases from J, with 14 bases between. TCRdb keeps only in-frame clones here, not all; method: immunoSEQ multiplex PCR. The sample comprises roughly 25,000 clones, roughly 97% of which are singletons, and 0.22% rests with the top ten. About this clone: The antigen is not known. Because the CDR3 is missing its conserved closing phenylalanine or tryptophan, this is likely a read error.

The specimen sequenced was CD4+CD127+ conventional T cells sorted from PBMCs. The receptor comes from a human donor in good health. The rearrangement links TRBV6-5 to TRBJ1-2; D uncertain. CDR3 in DNA: TGTGCCAGCAGTTATGGAGGTCCCCGAGCTAACTATGGCTACACCCTC. It codes for CASSYGGPRANYGYTL.